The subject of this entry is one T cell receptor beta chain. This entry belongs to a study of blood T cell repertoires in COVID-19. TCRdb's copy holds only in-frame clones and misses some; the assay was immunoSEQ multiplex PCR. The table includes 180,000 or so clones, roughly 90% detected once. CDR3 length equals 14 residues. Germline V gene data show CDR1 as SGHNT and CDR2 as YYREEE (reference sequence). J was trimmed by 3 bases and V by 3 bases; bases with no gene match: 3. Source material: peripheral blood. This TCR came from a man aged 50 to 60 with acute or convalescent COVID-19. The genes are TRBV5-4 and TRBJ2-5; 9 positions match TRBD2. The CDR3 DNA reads TGTGCCAGCAGCTCACGGACTAGCGAAGAGACCCAGTACTTC. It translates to CASSSRTSEETQYF.